The present TCR beta chain was sequenced within a study of cytomegalovirus exposure and HLA in healthy donors. Produced via immunoSEQ multiplex PCR; TCRdb's table is partial and in-frame only. The top ten clones hold roughly 2% of a sample with about 120,000 clones, under 90% of them seen once. This CDR3 has 15 residues. From germline, CDR1 is GTSNPN and CDR2 SVGIG (reference sequence). J lost 3 bases, V lost 3 bases, and 7 bases had no gene match. Donors were drawn from the approximately 130-subject validation cohort, separate from the roughly 700-subject first cohort. About this clone: Its specificity is not known.

General study results and limits: Reportedly, diagnosis of cytomegalovirus status by the classifier showed high specificity and sensitivity. Rare TCR sequences dominated, though some public TCRs recurred in many donors. Testing in vitro showed three CMV-associated chains specific for CMV antigens.

Input material: PBMCs. The clonotype originates from a woman under 40 in good health and CMV-seronegative. The chain couples TRBV30 to TRBJ2-2, with 7 positions matching TRBD1. The CDR3 nucleotides read TGTGCCTGGAGGGTACTAGGGGGCGACACCGGGGAGCTGTTTTTT. Amino acids: CAWRVLGGDTGELFF.